The next 20 T cell receptor beta chains were all read from a single sample in a study of blood T cell repertoires in COVID-19. Assay: immunoSEQ multiplex PCR; the TCRdb copy retains only in-frame clones and omits some. The sample lists 190,000 or so clones; around 88% were seen once. Input material: PBMCs or T cells enriched from blood (not recorded which). These receptors all stem from a woman aged 25 to 45 who had recovered from COVID-19.

This chain joins TRBV5-1 and TRBJ2-5, with 7 bases fitting TRBD1. V dropped 4 bases and J dropped 0; count of bases not matched to a gene: 9. This CDR3 contains 16 residues. Germline CDR1 is SGHRS and CDR2 is YFSETQ. The CDR3: CASSRADRQYQETQYF. The CDR3 nucleotides are TGCGCCAGCAGCCGCGCGGACAGGCAGTACCAAGAGACCCAGTACTTC.

This chain uses TRBV7-9 with TRBJ2-3, with TRBD2 identical over 7 bases. This CDR3 is built from 14 residues. The germline CDR1 and CDR2 sequences are SEHNR and FQNEAQ (reference sequence). The V and J ends lost 10 bases and 0 bases, in that order; junction bases with no gene match: 7. CDR3 bases: TGTGCCACCACTGGAGCGGGGAGCACAGATACGCAGTATTTT. It yields the protein CATTGAGSTDTQYF.

This clone appeared a few times. This rearrangement joins TRBV6-1 to TRBJ2-1, with D possibly matching TRBD1 (6 bases). This CDR3 has 14 residues. Deletions cut 2 bases from V and 6 bases from J, with 11 bases between. Germline V CDR1 and CDR2: MNHNS, SASEGT. The CDR3 reads CASSERTEPNEQFF. The CDR3 DNA reads TGTGCCAGCAGTGAACGGACAGAGCCCAATGAGCAGTTCTTC.

This CDR3 is CAWTWDRDNYGYTF. Written as DNA, the CDR3 is TGTGCCTGGACTTGGGACAGGGATAACTATGGCTACACCTTC. The chain joins TRBV30 to TRBJ1-2, with 9 bases identical to TRBD1. This CDR3 has 14 residues. After removal of 4 bases from V and 1 base from J, the junction contained 4 bases not matched to a gene. Germline CDR1 GTSNPN, CDR2 SVGIG (reference sequence).

The V gene is TRBV19, the J gene TRBJ2-2; the D gene is possibly TRBD1 (6 bases). Germline CDR1 is LNHDA and CDR2 is SQIVND (reference sequence). The CDR3 loop spans 16 amino acids. V was trimmed by 6 bases and J by 2 bases, leaving 16 bases between them. The CDR3 spells CASSARQVFNTGELFF. The CDR3 nucleotides are TGTGCCAGTAGCGCCAGACAGGTTTTTAACACCGGGGAGCTGTTTTTT.

The rearrangement uses TRBV5-4 and TRBJ1-3, with a tentative D call TRBD1 (5 bases). Germline-derived CDR1 and CDR2 are SGHNT and YYREEE (reference sequence). V shed 4 bases and J shed 2 bases, with 13 bases lying between them. The CDR3 is 15 amino acids. CDR3 DNA sequence: TGTGCCAGCAGCAGCGGGGGAAATACTGGAAACACCATATATTTT. It specifies CASSSGGNTGNTIYF. Using reference TRBV5-4 and TRBJ1-3 for the parts outside the CDR3, the full variable domain is ETGVTQSPTHLIKTRGQQVTLRCSSQSGHNTVSWYQQALGQGPQFIFQYYREEENGRGNFPPRFSGLQFPNYSSELNVNALELDDSALYLCASSSGGNTGNTIYFGEGSWLTVV.

This chain joins TRBV19 and TRBJ1-1, with D possibly matching TRBD1 (6 bases). CDR1 LNHDA and CDR2 SQIVND come from the germline V gene (reference sequence). This CDR3 is 15 amino acids long. Trimming shortened V by 5 bases and J by 6 bases, and 19 bases separated the two germline ends. CDR3 coding DNA: TGTGCCAGTAGTGGACAACAGGGCATTCTTCCTGAAGCTTTCTTT. Translated, it gives CASSGQQGILPEAFF.

The chain joins TRBV19 to TRBJ1-5; D unresolved. Trimming left V 5 bases short and J 4 bases short, with 15 bases between. Per the germline V gene, CDR1 is LNHDA and CDR2 is SQIVND (reference sequence). The length of the CDR3 is 15 residues. The CDR3 DNA follows: TGTGCCAGTAGTCCCCAAGAATGGCTTAATCAGCCCCAGCATTTT. This encodes CASSPQEWLNQPQHF.

The rearrangement joins TRBV18 to TRBJ2-7; 8 bases fit TRBD2. The CDR3 loop spans 14 amino acids. Germline loops: CDR1 KGHSH, CDR2 LQKENI. Trimming took 6 bases from V and 1 from J; bases not matched to a gene: 5. The CDR3 DNA follows: TGTGCCAGCTCCCAAAGCGGGAGTTCCTACGAGCAGTACTTC. This encodes CASSQSGSSYEQYF.

This clone occurred a few times. V usage is TRBV5-4 and J usage is TRBJ2-2; 8 positions agree with TRBD2. V dropped 5 bases and J dropped 0; count of bases not matched to a gene: 6. This CDR3 spans 16 amino acids. Germline CDR1 and CDR2: SGHNT and YYREEE (reference sequence). CDR3 nucleotides: TGTGCCAGCAGTCCGGGGGGGCGGACGAACACCGGGGAGCTGTTTTTT. Translated: CASSPGGRTNTGELFF.

V is TRBV11-3 and J is TRBJ2-2, with 16 bases aligning to TRBD2. The CDR3 extends over 17 amino acids. With V trimmed by 3 bases and J by 7 bases, 5 bases remained unmatched. Germline assignment: CDR1 SGHNT and CDR2 YENEEA. This CDR3 is CASSLGLAGGPNGELFF. The CDR3 nucleotides read TGTGCCAGCAGCTTGGGACTAGCGGGAGGGCCAAACGGGGAGCTGTTTTTT.

The CDR3 is CASSQAGQNYGYTF. In DNA form, the CDR3 reads TGTGCCAGCAGCCAGGCGGGACAGAACTATGGCTACACCTTC. The chain recombines TRBV4-2 with TRBJ1-2; 7 bases line up with TRBD1. Germline-derived CDR1 and CDR2 are LGHNA and YNFKEQ. V gave up 3 bases and J gave up 2 bases; unmatched junction bases: 3. The CDR3 consists of 14 residues.

This clone was observed a single time. CDR3 bases: TGTGCCAGCAGCTTGTTGGGGACTAGCGGGAGTGGGGAGTTCTTC. Amino acids: CASSLLGTSGSGEFF. This rearrangement joins TRBV5-6 to TRBJ2-1; 14 bases align to TRBD2. Germline assignment: CDR1 SGHDT and CDR2 YYEEEE. This CDR3 comprises 15 residues. Trimming cost V 1 base and J 14 bases; bases outside gene matches: 8. Filled out from reference TRBV5-6 and TRBJ2-1, the complete variable domain reads DAGVTQSPTHLIKTRGQQVTLRCSPKSGHDTVSWYQQALGQGPQFIFQYYEEEERQRGNFPDRFSGHQFPNYSSELNVNALLLGDSALYLCASSLLGTSGSGEFFGPGTRLTVL.

The table lists this clone with a count of one. CDR3: CSAPTGYGYTF. The CDR3 nucleotides are TGCAGTGCGCCGACAGGGTATGGCTACACCTTC. This sequence joins TRBV20-1 and TRBJ1-2, with 7 bases fitting TRBD1. The CDR3 length is 11 residues. In germline, CDR1 is DFQATT, CDR2 SNEGSKA (reference sequence). The ends lost 6 bases at V and 5 bases at J; junction bases unmatched: 3.

The genes are TRBV2 and TRBJ2-2, with 7 positions matching TRBD2. Germline V gene data show CDR1 as SNHLY and CDR2 as FYNNEI. CDR3 size: 14 residues. With 4 bases clipped from V and 7 bases from J, the junction kept 6 bases outside the gene matches. The chain's CDR3 is CASSVRLAIGELFF. The CDR3 DNA reads TGTGCCAGCAGTGTGAGACTAGCAATCGGGGAGCTGTTTTTT. Complete variable domain (other parts from reference TRBV2 and TRBJ2-2): EPEVTQTPSHQVTQMGQEVILRCVPISNHLYFYWYRQILGQKVEFLVSFYNNEISEKSEIFDDQFSVERPDGSNFTLKIRSTKLEDSAMYFCASSVRLAIGELFFGEGSRLTVL.

The chain carries TRBV10-2 and TRBJ2-2; D remains unclear. The CDR3 is 14 amino acids. Trimming removed 7 bases at V and 5 bases at J, with 14 bases between. Germline V gene lookup returns CDR1 WSHSY and CDR2 SAAADI. The CDR3 bases are TGCGCCAGCATGGTGTACCCGGGTACCGGGGAGCTGTTTTTT. The encoded protein is CASMVYPGTGELFF.

V usage is TRBV9 and J usage is TRBJ1-1; 9 bases line up with TRBD1. Germline V CDR1 and CDR2: SGDLS, YYNGEE. This CDR3 comprises 17 residues. The V segment lost 3 bases and the J segment 3 bases; nucleotides outside the gene matches: 12. CDR3 amino acids: CASSAGTGFTWDTEAFF. CDR3 DNA: TGTGCCAGCAGCGCCGGGACAGGGTTCACCTGGGACACTGAAGCTTTCTTT. The variable domain in full, with the rest retrieved from reference TRBV9 and TRBJ1-1, is DSGVTQTPKHLITATGQRVTLRCSPRSGDLSVYWYQQSLDQGLQFLIQYYNGEERAKGNILERFSAQQFPDLHSELNLSSLELGDSALYFCASSAGTGFTWDTEAFFGQGTRLTVV.

The genes are TRBV28 and TRBJ1-5; 10 bases map to TRBD1. V lost 5 bases and J lost 5; bases outside the gene matches: 12. This CDR3 spans 17 amino acids. Germline CDR1 and CDR2: MDHEN and SYDVKM. This CDR3 is CASSPNRDRGVDQPQHF. CDR3 sequence (DNA): TGTGCCAGCAGTCCGAATAGGGACAGGGGCGTGGATCAGCCCCAGCATTTT.

The chain combines TRBV15 with TRBJ1-5; D may be TRBD1 (6 bases). Germline CDR1 is LNHNV and CDR2 is YYDKDF (reference sequence). Trimming took 1 base from V and 3 from J, leaving 13 bases between them. There are 16 residues in the CDR3. The DNA for the CDR3 is TGTGCCACCAGCAGAGGGGACACGATGTACAATCAGCCCCAGCATTTT. This gives the protein CATSRGDTMYNQPQHF.

This clone was counted a single time. The CDR3, as DNA: TGTGCCAGCAGCTTGTCAGAGATGACGGGAACTGAAGCTTTCTTT. Translation: CASSLSEMTGTEAFF. This chain connects TRBV5-4 to TRBJ1-1; unclear D gene. The CDR3 contains 15 residues. Germline V gene sequence: CDR1 SGHNT, CDR2 YYREEE (reference sequence). Trimming took off 1 base at V and 5 bases at J, with 15 bases between the two ends.